This passage covers 32 T cell receptor beta chains from one sample sequenced in a study of blood T cells in healthy people across ages (dated by TCRdb to between 2015 and 2016). Receptor amplification or capture employed 5' RACE. The instrument given in TCRdb is Illumina HiSeq 2500. The second PCR ran for about 6 to 12 cycles and used a J-beta primer mix along with a sample-barcoded 5' primer. TCRdb reanalyzed the raw reads on its own, using fastp at Q25 for trimming and MiXCR for clone calling, and kept in-frame beta chains. Every CDR3 protein is listed once, alongside the most common genes and DNA of its rows. Across this sample there are roughly 900,000 distinct CDR3 sequences, with more than 25% seen only once. The top ten hold around 16% of the sample. The sequencing input was blood. The receptors stem from an elderly woman in good health.

Turning to this clonotype: A much larger clone lies one base from this, so it may be a read error. The chain combines TRBV6-1 with TRBJ2-7, with a tentative D call TRBD1 (6 bases). CDR1 is MNHNS, CDR2 SASEGT, per germline. The CDR3 has 16 amino acids. Here the CDR3 reads CVSSEPRRGSPYEQYF. Written as DNA, the CDR3 is TGTGTCAGCAGTGAGCCCCGCAGGGGAAGTCCCTACGAGCAGTACTTC.

Notes on this clonotype: A read error is likely, as this CDR3 ends without the conserved phenylalanine or tryptophan. The rearrangement joins TRBV7-2 to TRBJ2-1, with a tentative D call TRBD2 (7 bases). Germline V gene sequence: CDR1 SGHTA, CDR2 FQGNSA. Trimming stripped 7 bases from V and 3 bases from J, with 16 bases between. The CDR3 covers 15 residues. This CDR3 reads CASNPGGGDYNEQFV. The DNA for the CDR3 is TGTGCCAGCAACCCTGGCGGGGGCGACTACAATGAGCAGTTCGTC.

This clonotype was recorded many times. The genes are TRBV27 and TRBJ1-6; TRBD1 matches 10 bases. The CDR3 consists of 14 residues. The germline CDR1 and CDR2 sequences are MNHEY and SMNVEV (reference sequence). Trimming at V came to 6 bases and at J to 9 bases, leaving 5 bases not matched to a gene. CDR3 loop: CASRLTGGGSPLHF. The CDR3 DNA is TGTGCCAGCAGACTGACAGGGGGCGGTTCACCCCTCCACTTT.

The rearrangement uses TRBV12-3 or TRBV12-4 and TRBJ1-1; D is perhaps TRBD1 (6 bases). Trimming removed 0 bases at V and 8 bases at J, with 13 bases between. This CDR3 spans 14 amino acids. The chain's CDR3 is CASSLAQGTQEAFF. CDR3 DNA sequence: TGTGCCAGCAGTTTAGCGCAGGGGACCCAGGAAGCTTTCTTT.

The gene calls are TRBV12-3 or TRBV12-4 and TRBJ2-3; D tentatively fits TRBD1 or TRBD2 (5 bases each). V was trimmed by 2 bases and J by 5 bases, leaving 11 bases between them. The length of the CDR3 is 14 residues. CDR3: CASSLLVGVDTQYF. The DNA of the CDR3 is TGTGCCAGCAGTTTACTAGTGGGGGTAGATACGCAGTATTTT.

The chain couples TRBV7-2 to TRBJ2-3; D is possibly TRBD2 (7 bases). The CDR3 consists of 14 residues. Germline V CDR1 and CDR2: SGHTA, FQGNSA. The V gene lost 5 bases and the J gene lost 6 bases, with 15 bases spanning the gap. In DNA, the CDR3 is TGTGCCAGCAGCACCCGGGGGGCGGTGGATACGCAGTATTTT. The encoded protein is CASSTRGAVDTQYF.

In this sample, this clonotype turned up a few times. A much bigger clone sits one base away, suggesting this may be a read error. The chain uses TRBV7-2 and TRBJ2-1, with D perhaps matching TRBD1 or TRBD2 (6 bases each). The CDR3 is made up of 16 amino acids. The V end lost 3 bases, the J end lost 4 bases, and 16 bases lay between the germline ends. Germline-derived CDR1 and CDR2 are SGHTA and FQGNSA. CDR3 sequence: CASSLRRDTLYNEQFF. CDR3 DNA sequence: TGTGCCAGCAGCTTGAGGCGGGACACCTTATACAATGAGCAGTTCTTC.

This clonotype was detected only a few times. The rearrangement links TRBV27 to TRBJ1-1, with D unresolved. The CDR3 consists of 14 residues. V lost 2 bases, J lost 1 base, and 8 bases lay in between. Germline CDR1 and CDR2: MNHEY and SMNVEV (reference sequence). Here the CDR3 reads CASSLRFANTEAFF. DNA for the CDR3: TGTGCCAGCAGTTTAAGATTTGCGAACACTGAAGCTTTCTTT.

Ten or more counts support this clonotype. The chain is built from TRBV2 and TRBJ2-5; TRBD1 is a possible D gene (6 bases). Trimming removed 2 bases at V and 5 bases at J, with 12 bases between. The CDR3 has 14 residues. Germline V gene data show CDR1 as SNHLY and CDR2 as FYNNEI. CDR3 DNA: TGTGCCAGCAGTGAACAGGGGCGAGAGGAGACCCAGTACTTC. It yields the protein CASSEQGREETQYF.

This clonotype was seen many times. This chain connects TRBV6-5 to TRBJ1-6; 8 bases line up with TRBD1. CDR1 is MNHEY and CDR2 is SVGAGI in the germline V gene. V was pared by 6 bases and J by 8 bases, with 9 bases of the junction left unmatched. The CDR3 spans 15 residues. The CDR3 loop reads CASRLRTGSYSPLHF. Written as DNA, the CDR3 is TGTGCCAGCAGGTTAAGGACAGGGAGTTATTCACCCCTCCACTTT.

This clonotype was observed many times. This chain connects TRBV7-2 to TRBJ1-2, with unresolved D. The CDR3 totals 15 residues. V lost 6 bases, J lost 5 bases, and 19 bases lay in between. Germline-derived CDR1 and CDR2 are SGHTA and FQGNSA. DNA for the CDR3: TGTGCCAGCAGTTCATACCCGGTTGGGGAATATGGCTACACCTTC. It yields the protein CASSSYPVGEYGYTF.

The genes are TRBV18 and TRBJ2-7, with 10 bases aligning to TRBD2. Germline V gives CDR1 KGHSH, CDR2 LQKENI. The CDR3 runs to 13 residues. With 6 bases clipped from V and 6 bases from J, the junction kept 5 bases outside the gene matches. CDR3: CASSLIAGGEQYF. For the CDR3, the DNA is TGTGCCAGCTCGCTTATAGCGGGAGGCGAGCAGTACTTC.

Points on this clonotype: Given a much more abundant clone one base away, this may be a read error. The CDR3 DNA sequence: TGTGCCAGCAGCTCCCGCTGGCAGGACAAATTTGGCAATGAGCAGTTCTTC. Protein product: CASSSRWQDKFGNEQFF. This chain links TRBV5-4 with TRBJ2-1; the D gene is possibly TRBD1 (5 bases). The CDR3 has 17 amino acids. CDR1 and CDR2 (germline): SGHNT, YYREEE (reference sequence). V lost 3 bases and J lost 6, with 22 bases in between.

V is TRBV7-2 and J is TRBJ1-5, with TRBD1 matching over 7 bases. CDR1 is SGHTA, CDR2 FQGNSA, per germline. The CDR3 runs 15 residues. Unmatched junction bases numbered 8, after V lost 5 bases and J lost 4 bases. The chain's CDR3 is CASSPRTGENQPQHF. The CDR3 DNA sequence: TGTGCCAGCAGCCCTCGGACAGGCGAAAATCAGCCCCAGCATTTT.

In its sample, this clonotype was seen a few times. V gene TRBV28 combines with J gene TRBJ2-1; D is unresolved. This CDR3 spans 12 amino acids. CDR1 is MDHEN and CDR2 is SYDVKM in the germline V gene. V lost 6 bases and J 10 bases, leaving 13 bases between the germline ends. CDR3 residues: CASSPLPMEQFF. The CDR3 region has the DNA TGTGCCAGCAGCCCCTTGCCAATGGAGCAGTTCTTC.

This clonotype has more than one count but fewer than ten. The V call is TRBV18, the J call TRBJ2-4; D possibly corresponds to TRBD2 (6 bases). V lost 3 bases and J lost 3, with 12 bases in between. Looked up from germline, CDR1 is KGHSH and CDR2 is LQKENI. CDR3 size: 15 residues. The CDR3 DNA reads as TGTGCCAGCTCACCGGGGGGAAAGGTCAAAAACATTCAGTACTTC. Translating it yields CASSPGGKVKNIQYF.

J is TRBJ2-2 and V is TRBV27; 9 bases match TRBD1. CDR1 MNHEY and CDR2 SMNVEV come from the germline V gene (reference sequence). V gave up 6 bases and J gave up 5 bases; unmatched junction bases: 10. This CDR3 has 16 amino acids. The CDR3 bases are TGTGCCAGCAGCGGCGGACAGGGGCTGCGGACCGGGGAGCTGTTTTTT. Protein sequence: CASSGGQGLRTGELFF.

This clonotype was counted at least ten times. The chain combines TRBV12-3 or TRBV12-4 with TRBJ2-7, with D possibly TRBD2 on 6 matching bases. Trimming removed 2 bases from V and 2 bases from J, with 13 bases in between. The CDR3 runs to 15 residues. CDR3 in amino acids: CASSLSGGRTYEQYF. The CDR3 DNA follows: TGTGCCAGCAGTTTAAGCGGAGGGAGGACCTACGAGCAGTACTTC.

This clonotype was detected a few times. The rearrangement links TRBV7-2 to TRBJ2-7, with 12 positions matching TRBD2. The junction had 16 bases not matched to a gene; V was cut back by 3 bases and J by 7 bases. The CDR3 extends over 18 amino acids. Germline CDR1 and CDR2: SGHTA and FQGNSA. The CDR3 loop is CASSLALAGGSSYNEQYF. CDR3 bases: TGTGCCAGCAGCTTGGCACTAGCGGGGGGCAGCTCCTACAATGAGCAGTACTTC. Variable domain in full (rest from reference TRBV7-2 and TRBJ2-7): GAGVSQSPSNKVTEKGKDVELRCDPISGHTALYWYRQSLGQGLEFLIYFQGNSAPDKSGLPSDRFSAERTGGSVSTLTIQRTQQEDSAVYLCASSLALAGGSSYNEQYFGPGTRLTVT.

This clonotype was counted a few times. V and J are TRBV6-5 and TRBJ1-6; D not certain. Germline V lookup: CDR1 MNHEY, CDR2 SVGAGI. The CDR3 is 15 residues long. V was trimmed by 0 bases and J by 9 bases, leaving 12 bases between them. CDR3 bases: TGTGCCAGCAGTTACTCGACTGACCTTCGTTCACCCCTCCACTTT. Residues: CASSYSTDLRSPLHF.

The J gene is TRBJ1-5, the V gene TRBV15; D remains ambiguous. The CDR3 sequence is 16 residues long. CDR1 and CDR2 from the germline V gene are LNHNV and YYDKDF (reference sequence). Trimming took off 0 bases at V and 5 bases at J, with 14 bases between the two ends. DNA for the CDR3: TGTGCCACCAGCAGAGATGTCGCCAAGGGTCATCAGCCCCAGCATTTT. Translated, it gives CATSRDVAKGHQPQHF.

This clonotype showed up many times. The chain recombines TRBV7-2 with TRBJ2-5, with 11 bases that match TRBD2. Trimming cost V 8 bases and J 5 bases; bases outside gene matches: 22. Per germline, CDR1 SGHTA and CDR2 FQGNSA. This CDR3 spans 19 amino acids. CDR3: CASVKGRVAGGPDEETQYF. The CDR3 bases are TGTGCCAGCGTAAAGGGCCGGGTAGCGGGGGGGCCTGATGAGGAGACCCAGTACTTC.

This clonotype has a count of ten or more. The V call is TRBV6-2 or TRBV6-3, the J call TRBJ1-5; unclear D gene. This CDR3 comprises 14 residues. V shed 7 bases and J shed 7 bases, with 17 bases lying between them. Germline V gene data show CDR1 as MNHEY and CDR2 as SVGEGT. The chain's CDR3 is CASTFASQTQPQHF. For the CDR3, the DNA is TGTGCCAGCACTTTCGCCAGCCAAACGCAGCCCCAGCATTTT.

This clonotype was counted between two and nine times. The chain's CDR3 is CASSLGHRGTGELFF. For the CDR3, the DNA is TGTGCCAGCAGCTTAGGACACAGGGGAACCGGGGAGCTGTTTTTT. This rearrangement joins TRBV11-2 to TRBJ2-2, with 7 bases aligning to TRBD1. The germline V gene has CDR1 SGHAT and CDR2 FQNNGV. The trim removed 1 base at V and 5 bases at J, leaving 4 bases unmatched. This CDR3 has 15 residues.

This clonotype was detected many times. This sequence joins TRBV6-2 or TRBV6-3 and TRBJ2-5; D possibly uses TRBD1 or TRBD2 (5 bases each). The ends were cut back, 4 bases at V and 0 bases at J, with 18 bases in the middle. This CDR3 is built from 17 residues. Germline V CDR1 and CDR2: MNHEY, SVGEGT. CDR3 loop: CASSWIRGPRYQETQYF. The DNA of the CDR3 is TGTGCCAGCAGTTGGATCCGGGGACCGAGGTACCAAGAGACCCAGTACTTC.

The CDR3 protein is CASSLGHGGTDTEYF. DNA for the CDR3: TGTGCCAGCAGTTTGGGACACGGGGGCACAGATACGGAATATTTT. This chain links TRBV12-3 or TRBV12-4 with TRBJ2-3; TRBD1 or TRBD2 may be the D gene (6 bases each). Trimming took 3 bases from V and 15 from J, leaving 25 bases between them. This CDR3 has 15 residues.

The J gene is TRBJ2-7, the V gene TRBV7-9; D uncertain. The germline gives CDR1 SEHNR, CDR2 FQNEAQ (reference sequence). Between the trimmed V and J ends, which lost 1 base and 7 bases, there was a span of 8 bases. This CDR3 is built from 12 residues. The CDR3 protein is CASSLGSLEQYF. CDR3 bases: TGTGCCAGCAGCTTAGGGTCCTTGGAGCAGTACTTC.

This clonotype has ten or more counts. J is TRBJ2-5 and V is TRBV6-6, with D perhaps matching TRBD1 (6 bases). Germline V CDR1 and CDR2: MNHNY, SVGAGI (reference sequence). Trimming shortened V by 5 bases and J by 1 base, and 11 bases separated the two germline ends. This CDR3 is built from 14 residues. The CDR3 loop is CASSPGHGQETQYF. In nucleotides, the CDR3 is TGTGCCAGCAGTCCGGGACATGGCCAAGAGACCCAGTACTTC.

This chain connects TRBV7-2 to TRBJ2-7; D is uncertain. Germline V lookup: CDR1 SGHTA, CDR2 FQGNSA. The CDR3 runs to 12 residues. Between the trimmed V and J ends, which lost 1 base and 6 bases, there was a span of 7 bases. The CDR3: CASSLDEGEQYF. The CDR3 DNA sequence: TGTGCCAGCAGCTTAGACGAAGGCGAGCAGTACTTC. The full variable domain, its missing parts supplied by reference TRBV7-2 and TRBJ2-7, is GAGVSQSPSNKVTEKGKDVELRCDPISGHTALYWYRQSLGQGLEFLIYFQGNSAPDKSGLPSDRFSAERTGGSVSTLTIQRTQQEDSAVYLCASSLDEGEQYFGPGTRLTVT.

This clonotype has a count of ten or more. V is TRBV20-1 and J is TRBJ2-7; D might be TRBD1 (6 bases). The germline CDR1 and CDR2 sequences are DFQATT and SNEGSKA (reference sequence). This CDR3 contains 11 residues. V dropped 3 bases and J dropped 5 bases, with 8 bases sitting between them. The CDR3 sequence is CSASQGNEQYF. The CDR3 DNA reads TGCAGTGCTAGTCAGGGGAACGAGCAGTACTTC.

This chain connects TRBV30 to TRBJ1-2, with 7 bases lining up with TRBD1. Germline assignment: CDR1 GTSNPN and CDR2 SVGIG (reference sequence). The CDR3 spans 13 residues. With V trimmed by 2 bases and J by 10 bases, 10 bases remained unmatched. The CDR3 reads CAWSQPGQRDYTF. DNA of the CDR3: TGTGCCTGGAGTCAGCCGGGACAGAGAGACTACACCTTC.

This clonotype showed up many times. The chain is built from TRBV20-1 and TRBJ2-5; D is unclear. Germline lookup yields CDR1 DFQATT and CDR2 SNEGSKA (reference sequence). The CDR3 has 12 residues. The ends were cut back, 1 base at V and 5 bases at J, with 8 bases in the middle. The CDR3 region is CSARGAFETQYF. CDR3 in DNA: TGCAGTGCTAGAGGTGCTTTTGAGACCCAGTACTTC.